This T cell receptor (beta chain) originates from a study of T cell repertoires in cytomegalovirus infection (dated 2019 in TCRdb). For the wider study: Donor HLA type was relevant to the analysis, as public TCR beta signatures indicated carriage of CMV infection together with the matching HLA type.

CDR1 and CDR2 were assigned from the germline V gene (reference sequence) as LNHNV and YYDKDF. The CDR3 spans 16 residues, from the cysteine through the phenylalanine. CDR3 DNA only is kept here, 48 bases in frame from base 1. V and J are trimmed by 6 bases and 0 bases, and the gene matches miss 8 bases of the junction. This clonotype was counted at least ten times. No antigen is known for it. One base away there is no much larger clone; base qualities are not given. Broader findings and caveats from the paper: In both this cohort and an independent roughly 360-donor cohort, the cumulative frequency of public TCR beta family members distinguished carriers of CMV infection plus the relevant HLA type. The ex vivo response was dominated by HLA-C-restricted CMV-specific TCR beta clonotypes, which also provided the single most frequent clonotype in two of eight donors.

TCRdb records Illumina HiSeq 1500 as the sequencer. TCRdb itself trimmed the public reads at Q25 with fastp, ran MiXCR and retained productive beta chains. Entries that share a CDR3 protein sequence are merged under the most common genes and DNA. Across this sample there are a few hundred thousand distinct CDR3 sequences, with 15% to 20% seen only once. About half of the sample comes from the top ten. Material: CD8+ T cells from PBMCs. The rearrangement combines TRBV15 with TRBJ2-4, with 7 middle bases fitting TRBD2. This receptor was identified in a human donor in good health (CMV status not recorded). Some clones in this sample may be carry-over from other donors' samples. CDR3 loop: CATRVGGDIAKNIQYF. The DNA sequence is TGTGCCACCAGGGTGGGGGGGGATATAGCCAAAAACATTCAGTACTTC.